Reported below is one T cell receptor beta chain. These data are taken from a study of T cells in Graves' hyperthyroidism and ophthalmopathy. Looked up from germline, CDR1 is KGHDR and CDR2 is SFDVKD. Trimming removed 3 bases at V and 13 bases at J, with 15 bases between. This CDR3 has 14 amino acids. Researchers amplified the TCR beta CDR3 regions from RNA transcripts. Carried out on the TCR CDR3, a first-round RT-PCR used the HTBI primer set. TCRdb reprocessed the multiplex PCR reads with MiXCR, giving one entry per CDR3 protein. The table lists about 700,000 distinct CDR3 sequences, approximately 14% of them singletons. PBMCs were derived from roughly 9.6 ml fresh peripheral blood.

The sequenced material came from blood. The chain carries TRBV24-1 and TRBJ1-6; possibly TRBD1 for D (5 bases). The source is a woman between 18 and 29 years old with Graves' hyperthyroidism. The CDR3 reads CATSDRLAGTPLHF. The DNA for the CDR3 is TGTGCCACCAGTGATCGTTTGGCCGGGACCCCCCTCCACTTT.